These T cell receptor beta chains were read from a single sample in a study of cytomegalovirus exposure and HLA in healthy donors. Using immunoSEQ multiplex PCR, the repertoire was profiled, and TCRdb retains in-frame clones only, with some absent. The table has 90,000 or so clones, around four fifths seen once. The sample taken for sequencing was PBMCs. The receptors derive from a boy aged 10-17 years in good health and CMV-seronegative. The conserved cysteine and the conserved F or W are not part of the CDR3 here. Rows may omit the clone size; those that give it use once, few, many or a size class.

size,J,V,CDR3
-,TRBJ2-2,TRBV5-1,ASSLLPAGELF
-,TRBJ1-5,TRBV4-3,ASSQEWEGNQPQH
-,TRBJ2-7,TRBV6-5,ASSYLGTGEAEQY
-,TRBJ2-3,TRBV19,ASGQGAPDTQY
-,TRBJ1-4,TRBV5-1,ASSSEGVTNEKLF
-,TRBJ2-1,TRBV7-3,ASSPGGLAAYNEQF
few,TRBJ1-1,TRBV29-1,SVDEGKWTEAF
-,TRBJ2-3,TRBV5-1,ASSGTGSDTQY
-,TRBJ2-7,TRBV2,ASIAGAREQY
once,TRBJ1-1,TRBV2,ASSETGSTEAF
-,TRBJ1-4,TRBV6-6,ASSWGGQEKLF
-,TRBJ1-2,TRBV6-1,ASTLEQGAGYT
-,TRBJ2-2,TRBV7-6,ASSSTGQINTGELF
-,TRBJ1-5,TRBV7-9,ASSLAETGNQPQH
-,TRBJ2-3,TRBV4-2,ASSLNGADTQY
-,TRBJ1-1,TRBV5-1,ASSLGSPGVEAF
-,TRBJ2-5,TRBV30,AWSVRRQETQY
-,TRBJ1-1,TRBV9,ASSVDGQGNTEAF
-,TRBJ2-3,TRBV7-2,ASSLTSGGADTQY
-,TRBJ1-1,TRBV27,ASSLGQGAAF
-,TRBJ2-7,TRBV4-3,ASSQDSGGSYEQY
-,TRBJ2-1,TRBV7-2,ASSLEERGGKDEQF
-,TRBJ2-7,TRBV21-1,ASRPPTGQVDYEQY
few,TRBJ2-7,TRBV30,AWSLTGYSYEQY
few,TRBJ2-7,TRBV7-8,ASSLEVLAGHEQY
-,TRBJ1-1,TRBV30,AWSGTGGEAF
-,TRBJ1-5,TRBV4-1,ASSQKQGSVQPQH
-,TRBJ1-1,TRBV5-4,ASRPGTENTEAF
-,TRBJ2-7,TRBV7-9,ASSFGDREADEQY
once,TRBJ1-1,TRBV30,AWSRSGDANTEAF
few,TRBJ2-7,TRBV4-2,ASSQDGAGEGYEQY
few,TRBJ2-7,TRBV30,ALWDRGKYEQY
-,TRBJ2-7,TRBV5-6,ASSSDTEQY
once,TRBJ1-1,TRBV7-2,ASSFFKGGWNI
-,TRBJ1-2,TRBV7-2,ASSLEGARGGYT
-,TRBJ2-7,TRBV4-3,ASSQVVTGGYEQY
-,TRBJ1-5,TRBV19,ASSPTGVQPQH
-,TRBJ2-7,TRBV7-2,ASSPTRTGGEQY
-,TRBJ2-7,TRBV6-1,ASLGGATSYEQY
-,TRBJ2-7,TRBV7-9,ASSSSRAYEQY
-,TRBJ1-4,TRBV11-2,ASSLSQTQNEKLF
-,TRBJ2-7,TRBV5-4,ASSWTDQEEQY
-,TRBJ2-6,TRBV11-2,ASQGSYSGANVLT
-,TRBJ1-1,TRBV4-1,ASSQGQYTEAF
few,TRBJ1-2,TRBV5-1,ASSLGDRGPDYGYT
few,TRBJ2-6,TRBV6-4,ASSAQQGPANVLT
-,TRBJ1-5,TRBV30,AATGTDSYSNQPQH
-,TRBJ1-5,TRBV19,ASSIKAGQPQH
-,TRBJ1-1,TRBV14,ASSQGQGMNTEAF
few,TRBJ2-7,TRBV6-5,ASSSRTSGSYEQY
-,TRBJ2-7,TRBV5-1,ASSTGLAGSSYEQY
few,TRBJ2-7,TRBV7-2,ASSRPVGTGIGDEQY